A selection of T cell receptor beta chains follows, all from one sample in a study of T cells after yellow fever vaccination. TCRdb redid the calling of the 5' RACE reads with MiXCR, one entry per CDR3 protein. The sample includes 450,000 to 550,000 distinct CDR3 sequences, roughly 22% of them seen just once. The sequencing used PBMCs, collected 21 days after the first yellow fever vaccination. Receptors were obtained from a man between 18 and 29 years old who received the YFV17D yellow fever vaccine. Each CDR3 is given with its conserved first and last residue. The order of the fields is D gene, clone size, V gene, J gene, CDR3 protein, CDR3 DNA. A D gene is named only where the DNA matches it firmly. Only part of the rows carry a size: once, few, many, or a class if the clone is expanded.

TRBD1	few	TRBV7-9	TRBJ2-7	CASMDRDRSSYEQYF	TGTGCCAGCATGGACCGGGACAGGAGCTCCTACGAGCAGTACTTC
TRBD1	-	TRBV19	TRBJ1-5	CASTPTGVANQPQHF	TGTGCCAGTACCCCGACAGGGGTGGCCAATCAGCCCCAGCATTTT
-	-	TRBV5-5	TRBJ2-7	CASSLAPGYSYEQYF	TGTGCCAGCAGCTTGGCCCCGGGTTACTCCTACGAGCAGTACTTC
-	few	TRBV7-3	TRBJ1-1	CASSPDGFEAFF	TGTGCCAGCAGCCCAGACGGGTTTGAAGCTTTCTTT
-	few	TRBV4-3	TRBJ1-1	CASSQDTSLAGNTEAFF	TGCGCCAGCAGCCAAGATACATCATTGGCAGGGAACACTGAAGCTTTCTTT
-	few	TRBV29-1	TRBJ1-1	CSGGLTEAFF	TGCAGCGGTGGTCTGACTGAAGCTTTCTTT
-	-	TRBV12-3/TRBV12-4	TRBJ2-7	CASSTHYEQYF	TGTGCCAGCAGTACCCACTACGAGCAGTACTTC
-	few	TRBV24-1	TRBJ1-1	CATPRARGFYTEAFF	TGTGCCACCCCCCGTGCAAGGGGCTTTTACACTGAAGCTTTCTTT
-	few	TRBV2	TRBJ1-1	CASSSYGGMNTEAFF	TGTGCCAGCAGTAGTTACGGGGGCATGAACACTGAAGCTTTCTTT
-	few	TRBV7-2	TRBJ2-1	CASSRFGYNEQFF	TGTGCCAGCAGCCGCTTCGGATACAATGAGCAGTTCTTC
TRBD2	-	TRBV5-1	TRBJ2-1	CASSWATSGANEQFF	TGCGCCAGCAGCTGGGCGACTAGCGGAGCTAATGAGCAGTTCTTC
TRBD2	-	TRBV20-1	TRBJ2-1	CSASRLAGASYNEQFF	TGCAGTGCTTCCCGACTAGCGGGGGCCAGCTACAATGAGCAGTTCTTC
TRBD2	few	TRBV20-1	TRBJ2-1	CSARMTSGSNEQFF	TGCAGTGCTAGAATGACTAGCGGATCCAATGAGCAGTTCTTC
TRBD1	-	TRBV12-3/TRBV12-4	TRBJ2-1	CASSLPGTDNEQFF	TGTGCCAGCAGTTTGCCCGGGACAGACAATGAGCAGTTCTTC
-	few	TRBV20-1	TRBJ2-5	CSAREGSETQYF	TGCAGTGCTAGGGAGGGGTCGGAGACCCAGTACTTC
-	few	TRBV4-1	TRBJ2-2	CASSQPGDTGELFF	TGCGCCAGCAGCCAGCCGGGGGACACCGGGGAGCTGTTTTTT
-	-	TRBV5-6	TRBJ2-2	CASSLFQQIFTGELFF	TGTGCCAGCAGCTTGTTTCAACAGATATTCACCGGGGAGCTGTTTTTT
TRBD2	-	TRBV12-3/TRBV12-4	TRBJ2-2	CASSSPGLANTGELFF	TGTGCCAGCAGCTCCCCGGGACTAGCCAACACCGGGGAGCTGTTTTTT
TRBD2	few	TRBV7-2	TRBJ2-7	CASSIGASGVYEQYF	TGTGCCAGCAGCATAGGGGCTAGCGGGGTCTACGAGCAGTACTTC
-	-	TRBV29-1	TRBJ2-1	CSVPGETYNEQFF	TGCAGCGTGCCGGGGGAGACCTACAATGAGCAGTTCTTC
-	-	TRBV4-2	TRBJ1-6	CASSPPGPSGNSPLHF	TGTGCCAGCAGCCCCCCAGGGCCCTCGGGGAATTCACCCCTCCACTTT
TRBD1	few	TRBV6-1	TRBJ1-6	CASSPGTGYNSPLHF	TGTGCCAGCAGCCCCGGGACAGGATATAATTCACCCCTCCACTTT
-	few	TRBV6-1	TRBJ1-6	CASTQSDPNSPLHF	TGTGCCAGCACCCAATCGGACCCAAATTCACCCCTCCACTTT
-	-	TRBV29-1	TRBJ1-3	CSVGDIRSGNTIYF	TGCAGCGTGGGGGACATACGCTCTGGAAACACCATATATTTT
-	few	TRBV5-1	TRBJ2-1	CASSFRTAPINEQFF	TGCGCCAGCAGCTTCCGGACAGCCCCAATCAATGAGCAGTTCTTC
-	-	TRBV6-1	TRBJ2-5	CASSQQGGQETQYF	TGTGCCAGCAGTCAACAGGGAGGGCAAGAGACCCAGTACTTC
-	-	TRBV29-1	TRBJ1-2	CSVETRGVGYTF	TGCAGCGTTGAAACCCGTGGGGTTGGCTACACCTTC
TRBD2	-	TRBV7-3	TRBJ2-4	CASSFGGGDIQYF	TGTGCCAGCAGCTTCGGGGGAGGGGACATTCAGTACTTC
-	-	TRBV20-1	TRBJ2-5	CSAALDSGETQYF	TGCAGTGCTGCACTAGATTCAGGGGAGACCCAGTACTTC
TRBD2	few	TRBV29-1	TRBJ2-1	CSVDPTSGGAEEQFF	TGCAGCGTTGACCCGACTAGCGGGGGGGCTGAGGAGCAGTTCTTC
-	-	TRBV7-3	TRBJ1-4	CASSHDGGATNEKLFF	TGTGCCAGCAGCCACGATGGGGGGGCAACTAATGAAAAACTGTTTTTT
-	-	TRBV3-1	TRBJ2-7	CASSQARGSEQYF	TGTGCCAGCAGCCAAGCCAGGGGCTCTGAGCAGTACTTC
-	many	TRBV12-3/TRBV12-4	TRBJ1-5	CASRGGNQPQHF	TGTGCCAGTAGGGGAGGCAATCAGCCCCAGCATTTT
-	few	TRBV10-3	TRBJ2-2	CANRRSTGELFF	TGTGCAAACCGAAGGTCCACCGGGGAGCTGTTTTTT
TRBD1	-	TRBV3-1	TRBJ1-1	CASSRRQGREAFF	TGTGCCAGCAGCCGTCGACAGGGAAGGGAAGCTTTCTTT
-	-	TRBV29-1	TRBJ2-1	CSGPRGDGEQFF	TGCAGCGGGCCAAGGGGCGACGGGGAGCAGTTCTTC
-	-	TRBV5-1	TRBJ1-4	CASSQAPGEKLFF	TGCGCCAGCAGCCAGGCCCCCGGCGAAAAACTGTTTTTT
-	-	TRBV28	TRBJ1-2	CATSSPNYGYTF	TGTGCCACTTCATCGCCCAACTATGGCTACACCTTC
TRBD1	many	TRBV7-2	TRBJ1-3	CASSYTTGGSGNTIYF	TGTGCCAGCAGCTATACGACAGGGGGCTCTGGAAACACCATATATTTT
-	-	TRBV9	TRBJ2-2	CASSAPYGGELFF	TGTGCCAGCAGCGCCCCTTACGGGGGGGAGCTGTTTTTT
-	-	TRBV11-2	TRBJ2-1	CASRKNQGRVSNEQFF	TGTGCCAGCAGAAAAAATCAGGGCCGAGTTAGTAATGAGCAGTTCTTC
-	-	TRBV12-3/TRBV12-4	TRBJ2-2	CASSLTARAGTGELFF	TGTGCCAGCAGTTTAACTGCCAGGGCGGGCACCGGGGAGCTGTTTTTT
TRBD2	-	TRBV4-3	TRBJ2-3	CASSHTSGGRADTQYF	TGCGCCAGCAGCCATACTAGCGGGGGAAGGGCAGATACGCAGTATTTT
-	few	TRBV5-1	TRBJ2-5	CASSRLGGYQETQYF	TGCGCCAGCAGCCGACTAGGGGGCTACCAAGAGACCCAGTACTTC
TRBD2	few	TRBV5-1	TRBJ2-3	CASGLAGPTDTQYF	TGCGCCAGCGGGCTAGCGGGGCCAACAGATACGCAGTATTTT
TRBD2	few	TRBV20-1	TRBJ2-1	CSAVSGGGDNEQFF	TGCAGTGCGGTTAGCGGGGGGGGCGACAATGAGCAGTTCTTC
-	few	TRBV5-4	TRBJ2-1	CASSLAGGTGPNEQFF	TGTGCCAGCAGCTTGGCCGGGGGGACAGGACCTAATGAGCAGTTCTTC
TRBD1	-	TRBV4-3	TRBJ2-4	CASSLGTGVNIQYF	TGCGCCAGCAGCCTCGGGACAGGGGTTAACATTCAGTACTTC